The clone carrying this T cell receptor beta chain was seen repeatedly, ten times or more. What it binds is unknown. The sample originates from a study of T cells in Graves' hyperthyroidism and ophthalmopathy. What was amplified from RNA transcripts were TCR beta CDR3 regions. Carried out on the TCR CDR3, a first-round RT-PCR used the HTBI primer set. TCRdb redid the calling of the multiplex PCR reads with MiXCR, one entry per CDR3 protein. The sample consists of 150,000 or so distinct CDR3 sequences, 9.4% of them appearing once. The CDR3 contains 14 residues. J was trimmed by 7 bases and V by 4 bases; bases with no gene match: 5. Germline V CDR1 and CDR2: KGHDR, SFDVKD. Study-wide points: Most thyroid clonotypes that were expanded above 0.001 also turned up in blood. Before onset, ophthalmopathy was predicted by the model a median about 6.2 months earlier.

Lactation, pregnancy, other autoimmune disease or uncontrolled infection led to exclusion of patients. Using around 10 ml of fresh peripheral blood, PBMCs were prepared. The sample was blood. V is TRBV24-1 and J is TRBJ2-1; 8 bases align to TRBD2. This sequence was found in a woman aged 18-29 years with Graves' hyperthyroidism that later progressed to Graves' ophthalmopathy. The DNA for the CDR3 is TGTGCCACCAGTGAGGGGAGCGGGAGAAATGAGCAGTTCTTC. This encodes CATSEGSGRNEQFF.